This T cell receptor (beta chain) stems from a study of early T cells in non-severe SARS-CoV-2 infection. This clonotype has only a few counts. Because it lacks the conserved phenylalanine or tryptophan at the end, this CDR3 is likely a read error. No DNA is shown, since the ends of the CDR3 on it are uncertain; the CDR3 is the one TCRdb lists. With termini counted, the CDR3 has 12 amino acids. TCRdb re-called the 5' RACE reads through MiXCR, storing one row per CDR3 protein. The table includes approximately 71,000 distinct CDR3 sequences, roughly an eighth detected once. Sequenced input: whole blood. The chain combines TRBV21-1 with TRBJ2-7; TRBD1 is taken as the D call from the table, unchecked against the DNA. TRBV21-1 is termed a pseudogene. The clonotype originates from an adult who was a healthcare worker with PCR-confirmed SARS-CoV-2 infection or an uninfected control (not recorded which). The CDR3 reads CASSPRESLCQA.